This TCR beta chain was identified during a study of CD8 T cells in ankylosing spondylitis. Points from the study as a whole: Disease-linked clones reportedly showed significant enrichment in matched ankylosing spondylitis synovial fluid. Both synovial fluid and blood in reactive arthritis had previously been reported to carry some motif variants. The study identified a TCR beta motif of roughly eight highly homologous variants that appeared characteristic of ankylosing spondylitis blood.

The CDR3 runs to 14 residues. The V end was cut by 6 bases, the J end by 6 bases, with 15 bases between. A word on this clonotype: Its matching antigen is unknown.

Quantitative barcoded 5'-RACE was used to prepare TCR beta libraries. MiXCR was run by TCRdb on the 5' RACE reads, yielding one entry per CDR3 protein. Of 100,000 or so distinct CDR3 sequences listed, approximately 25% are singletons. This receptor was taken from a male donor with ankylosing spondylitis. This chain joins TRBV12-3 or TRBV12-4 and TRBJ1-5; TRBD1 might be the D (5 bases). Sequenced: synovial fluid, either unsorted or a sorted T cell fraction (not recorded which). CDR3 residues: CASRPYLGGQPQHF. Here the CDR3 DNA reads TGTGCCAGCAGACCCTATTTGGGGGGTCAGCCCCAGCATTTT.